This T cell receptor beta chain appears in the sequencing data of a study of blood T cell repertoires in COVID-19. Residents of 20 to 25 US areas, aged about 18 to 95 years, made up the participants. Germline loops: CDR1 MNHNS, CDR2 SASEGT. The length of the CDR3 is 16 residues. Trimming cost V 4 bases and J 6 bases, with 22 bases left between them. The method was immunoSEQ multiplex PCR; TCRdb's version includes in-frame clones alone and lacks a portion of them. The sample yields about 170,000 clones, 75% to 85% seen once. The chain has TRBV6-1 and TRBJ2-7, with D possibly matching TRBD1 (6 bases). The specimen sequenced was PBMCs or T cells enriched from blood (not recorded which). The TCR comes from a man aged 50 to 59 who had recovered from COVID-19. The CDR3 bases are TGTGCCAGCAGTGGAATGGGACAATACGTAGGCGGCGAGCAGTACTTC. Translation gives CASSGMGQYVGGEQYF.